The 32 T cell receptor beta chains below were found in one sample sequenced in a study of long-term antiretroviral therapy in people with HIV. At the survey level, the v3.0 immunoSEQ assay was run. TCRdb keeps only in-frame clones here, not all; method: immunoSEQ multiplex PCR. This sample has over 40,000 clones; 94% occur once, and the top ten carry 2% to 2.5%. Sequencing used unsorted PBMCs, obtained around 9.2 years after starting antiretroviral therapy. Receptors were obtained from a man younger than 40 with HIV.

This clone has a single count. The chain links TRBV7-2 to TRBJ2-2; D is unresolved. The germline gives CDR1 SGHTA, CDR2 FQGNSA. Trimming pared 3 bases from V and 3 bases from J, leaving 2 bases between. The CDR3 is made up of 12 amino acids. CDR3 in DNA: TGTGCCAGCAGCTTGTACACCGGGGAGCTGTTTTTT. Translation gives CASSLYTGELFF.

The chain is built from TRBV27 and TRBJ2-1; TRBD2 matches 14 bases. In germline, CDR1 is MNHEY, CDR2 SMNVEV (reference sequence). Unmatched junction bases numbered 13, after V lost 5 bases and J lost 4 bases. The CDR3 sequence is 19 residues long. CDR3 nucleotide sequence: TGTGCCAGCAGTCCCCGACTAGCGGGGGGGCCATCGGGTTACAATGAGCAGTTCTTC. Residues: CASSPRLAGGPSGYNEQFF.

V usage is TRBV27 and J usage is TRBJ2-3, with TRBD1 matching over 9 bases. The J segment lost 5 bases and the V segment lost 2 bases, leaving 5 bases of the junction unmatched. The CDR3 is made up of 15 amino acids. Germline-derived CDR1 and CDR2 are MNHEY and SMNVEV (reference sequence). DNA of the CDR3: TGTGCCAGCAGTTTACCTCGACAGGGGGTAGATACGCAGTATTTT. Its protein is CASSLPRQGVDTQYF.

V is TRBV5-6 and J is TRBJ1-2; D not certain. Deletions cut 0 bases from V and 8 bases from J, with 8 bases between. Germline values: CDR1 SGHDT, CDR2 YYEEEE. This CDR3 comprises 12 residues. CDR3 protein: CASSLVGYGYTF. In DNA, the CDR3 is TGTGCCAGCAGCTTGGTGGGGTACGGCTACACCTTC.

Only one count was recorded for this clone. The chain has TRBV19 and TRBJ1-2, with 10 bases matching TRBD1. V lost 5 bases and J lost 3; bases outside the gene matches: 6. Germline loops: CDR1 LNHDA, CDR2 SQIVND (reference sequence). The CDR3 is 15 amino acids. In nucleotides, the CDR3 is TGTGCCAGTAGTGCCCCCGGGACAGGGGACTATGGCTACACCTTC. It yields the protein CASSAPGTGDYGYTF.

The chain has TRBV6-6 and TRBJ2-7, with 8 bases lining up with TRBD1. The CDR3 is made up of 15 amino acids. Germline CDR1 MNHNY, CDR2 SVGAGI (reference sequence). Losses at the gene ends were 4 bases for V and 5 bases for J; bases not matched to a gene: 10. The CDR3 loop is CASSSLWTGPHEQYF. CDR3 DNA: TGTGCCAGCAGTTCCCTTTGGACAGGGCCCCACGAGCAGTACTTC.

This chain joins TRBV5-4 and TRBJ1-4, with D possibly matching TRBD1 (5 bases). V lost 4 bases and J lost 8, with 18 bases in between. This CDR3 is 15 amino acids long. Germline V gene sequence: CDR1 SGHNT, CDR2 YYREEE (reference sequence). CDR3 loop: CASSPGNGGGEKLFF. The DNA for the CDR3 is TGTGCCAGCAGCCCTGGCAACGGGGGTGGCGAAAAACTGTTTTTT.

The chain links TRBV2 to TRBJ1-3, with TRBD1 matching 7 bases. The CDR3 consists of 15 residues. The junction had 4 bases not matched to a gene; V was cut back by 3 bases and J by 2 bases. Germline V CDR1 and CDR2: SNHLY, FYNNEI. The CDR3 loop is CASSDQGGTGNTIYF. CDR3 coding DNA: TGTGCCAGCAGTGATCAGGGGGGAACTGGAAACACCATATATTTT. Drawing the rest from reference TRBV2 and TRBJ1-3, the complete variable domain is EPEVTQTPSHQVTQMGQEVILRCVPISNHLYFYWYRQILGQKVEFLVSFYNNEISEKSEIFDDQFSVERPDGSNFTLKIRSTKLEDSAMYFCASSDQGGTGNTIYFGEGSWLTVV.

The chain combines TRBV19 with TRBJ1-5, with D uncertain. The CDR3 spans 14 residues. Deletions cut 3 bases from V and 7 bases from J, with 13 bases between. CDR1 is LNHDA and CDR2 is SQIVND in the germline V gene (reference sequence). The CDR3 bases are TGTGCCAGTAGTATTTGGGGAAACGGACAGCCCCAGCATTTT. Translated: CASSIWGNGQPQHF.

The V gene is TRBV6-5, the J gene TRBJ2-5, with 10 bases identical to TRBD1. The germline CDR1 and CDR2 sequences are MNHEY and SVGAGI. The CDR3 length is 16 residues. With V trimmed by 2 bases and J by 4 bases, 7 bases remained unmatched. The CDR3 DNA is TGTGCCAGCAGTTACACCCCGGGACAGGGGCGAGAGACCCAGTACTTC. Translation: CASSYTPGQGRETQYF.

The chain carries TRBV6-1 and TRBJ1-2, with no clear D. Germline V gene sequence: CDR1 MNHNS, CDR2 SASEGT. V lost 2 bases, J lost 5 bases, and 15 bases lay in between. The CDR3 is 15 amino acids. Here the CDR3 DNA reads TGTGCCAGCAGTGAATTAAACGGGGAGACGTATGGCTACACCTTC. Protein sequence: CASSELNGETYGYTF.

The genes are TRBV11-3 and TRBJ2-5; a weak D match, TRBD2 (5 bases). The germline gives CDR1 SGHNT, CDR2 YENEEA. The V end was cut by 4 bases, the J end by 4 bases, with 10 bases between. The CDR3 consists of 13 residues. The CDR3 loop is CASSSLSGETQYF. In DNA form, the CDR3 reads TGTGCCAGCAGCTCCCTAAGCGGAGAGACCCAGTACTTC.

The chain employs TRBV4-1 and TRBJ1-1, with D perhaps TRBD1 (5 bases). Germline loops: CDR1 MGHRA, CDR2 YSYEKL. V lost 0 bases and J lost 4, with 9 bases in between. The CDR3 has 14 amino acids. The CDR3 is CASSQDRGGTEAFF. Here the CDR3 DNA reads TGCGCCAGCAGCCAAGATCGGGGCGGCACTGAAGCTTTCTTT.

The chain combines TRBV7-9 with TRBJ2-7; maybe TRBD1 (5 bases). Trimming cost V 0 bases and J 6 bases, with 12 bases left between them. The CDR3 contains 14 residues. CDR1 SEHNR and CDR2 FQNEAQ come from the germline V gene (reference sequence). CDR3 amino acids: CASSLAVGLVEQYF. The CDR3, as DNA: TGTGCCAGCAGCTTAGCGGTGGGGCTGGTCGAGCAGTACTTC. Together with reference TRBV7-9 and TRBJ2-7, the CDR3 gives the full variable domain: DTGVSQNPRHKITKRGQNVTFRCDPISEHNRLYWYRQTLGQGPEFLTYFQNEAQLEKSRLLSDRFSAERPKGSFSTLEIQRTEQGDSAMYLCASSLAVGLVEQYFGPGTRLTVT.

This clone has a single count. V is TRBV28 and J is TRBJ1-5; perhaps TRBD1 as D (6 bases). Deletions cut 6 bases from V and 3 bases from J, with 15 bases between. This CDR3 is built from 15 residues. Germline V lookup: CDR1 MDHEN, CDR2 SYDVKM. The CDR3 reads CASRSPGATNQPQHF. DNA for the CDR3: TGTGCCAGCAGATCACCAGGGGCCACCAATCAGCCCCAGCATTTT.

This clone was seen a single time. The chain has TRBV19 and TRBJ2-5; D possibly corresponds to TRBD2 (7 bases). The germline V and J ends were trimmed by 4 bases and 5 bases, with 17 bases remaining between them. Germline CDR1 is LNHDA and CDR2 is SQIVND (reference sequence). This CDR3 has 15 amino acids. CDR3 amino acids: CASSTVRGARETQYF. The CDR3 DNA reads TGTGCCAGTAGTACAGTCCGGGGGGCGCGTGAGACCCAGTACTTC.

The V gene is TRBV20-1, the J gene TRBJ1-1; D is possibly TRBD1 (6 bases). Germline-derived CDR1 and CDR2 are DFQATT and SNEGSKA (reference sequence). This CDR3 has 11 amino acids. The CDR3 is CRGEGGTEAFF. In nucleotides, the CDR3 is TGCAGGGGCGAGGGGGGCACTGAAGCTTTCTTT.

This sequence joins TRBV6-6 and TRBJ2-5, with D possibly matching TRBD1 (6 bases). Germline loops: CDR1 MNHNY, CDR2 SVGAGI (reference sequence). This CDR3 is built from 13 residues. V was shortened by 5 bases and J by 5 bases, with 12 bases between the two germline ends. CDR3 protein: CASSHRDLETQYF. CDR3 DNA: TGTGCCAGCAGTCACAGGGACCTGGAGACCCAGTACTTC.

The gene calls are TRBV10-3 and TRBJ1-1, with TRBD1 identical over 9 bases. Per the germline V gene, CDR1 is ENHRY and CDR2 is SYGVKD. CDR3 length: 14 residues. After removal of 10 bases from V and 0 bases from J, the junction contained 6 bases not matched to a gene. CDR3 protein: CASRGQGMNTEAFF. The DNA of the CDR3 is TGTGCCAGCAGGGGACAGGGAATGAACACTGAAGCTTTCTTT.

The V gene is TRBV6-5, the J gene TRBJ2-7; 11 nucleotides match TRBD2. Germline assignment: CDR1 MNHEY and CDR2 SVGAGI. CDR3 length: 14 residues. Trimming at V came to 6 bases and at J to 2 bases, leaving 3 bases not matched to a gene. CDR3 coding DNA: TGTGCCAGCAGAGTTAGCGGGGGGGCCTACGAGCAGTACTTC. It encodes CASRVSGGAYEQYF.

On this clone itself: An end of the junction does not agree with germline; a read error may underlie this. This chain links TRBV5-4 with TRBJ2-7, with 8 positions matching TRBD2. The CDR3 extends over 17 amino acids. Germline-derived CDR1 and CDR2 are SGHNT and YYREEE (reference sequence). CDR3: CASTLRGAGALTYEQYF. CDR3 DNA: TGTGCCAGCACCTTGAGGGGAGCGGGGGCCCTGACCTACGAGCAGTACTTC.

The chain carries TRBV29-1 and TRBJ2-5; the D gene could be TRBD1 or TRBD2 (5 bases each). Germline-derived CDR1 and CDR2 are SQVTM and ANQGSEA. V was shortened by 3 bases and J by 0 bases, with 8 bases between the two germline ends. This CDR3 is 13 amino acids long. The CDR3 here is CSVDWGYQETQYF. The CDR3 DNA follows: TGCAGCGTTGACTGGGGGTACCAAGAGACCCAGTACTTC. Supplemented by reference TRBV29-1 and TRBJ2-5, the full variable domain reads SAVISQKPSRDICQRGTSLTIQCQVDSQVTMMFWYRQQPGQSLTLIATANQGSEATYESGFVIDKFPISRPNLTFSTLTVSNMSPEDSSIYLCSVDWGYQETQYFGPGTRLLVL.

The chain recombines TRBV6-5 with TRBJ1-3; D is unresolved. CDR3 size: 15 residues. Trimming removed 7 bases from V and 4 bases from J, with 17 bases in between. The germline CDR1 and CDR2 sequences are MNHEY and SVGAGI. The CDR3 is CASTLLRELGNTIYF. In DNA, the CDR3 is TGTGCCAGCACCCTGCTTCGGGAGCTCGGAAACACCATATATTTT.

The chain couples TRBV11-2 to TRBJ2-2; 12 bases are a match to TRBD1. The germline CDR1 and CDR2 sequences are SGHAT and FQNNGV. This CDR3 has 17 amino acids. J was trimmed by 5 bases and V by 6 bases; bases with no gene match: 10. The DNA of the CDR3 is TGTGCCAGCAGTTCCGGGACAGGGGGCGTCGGAACCGGGGAGCTGTTTTTT. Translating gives CASSSGTGGVGTGELFF.

CDR3 DNA: TGTGCCAGCAGCTCCCTCGGGTCTGAATCACCCCTCCACTTT. It codes for CASSSLGSESPLHF. The V call is TRBV11-2, the J call TRBJ1-6; D gene unclear. The germline V and J ends were trimmed by 4 bases and 10 bases, with 14 bases remaining between them. In germline, CDR1 is SGHAT, CDR2 FQNNGV. The CDR3 extends over 14 amino acids.

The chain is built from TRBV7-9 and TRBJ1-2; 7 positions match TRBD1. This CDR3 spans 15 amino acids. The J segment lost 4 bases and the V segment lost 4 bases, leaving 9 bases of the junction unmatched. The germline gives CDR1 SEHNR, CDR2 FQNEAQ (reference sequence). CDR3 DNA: TGTGCCAGCAGCTCTACAGGGGAAGAACGCTATGGCTACACCTTC. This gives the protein CASSSTGEERYGYTF.

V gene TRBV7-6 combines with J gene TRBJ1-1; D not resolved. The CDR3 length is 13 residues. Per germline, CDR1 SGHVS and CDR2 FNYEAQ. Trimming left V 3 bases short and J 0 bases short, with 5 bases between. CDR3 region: CASSFRVNTEAFF. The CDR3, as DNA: TGTGCCAGCAGCTTTAGGGTGAACACTGAAGCTTTCTTT.

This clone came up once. This CDR3 is CSVGRGQSSGGYTF. CDR3 bases: TGCAGCGTTGGGCGAGGACAATCTTCTGGGGGCTACACCTTC. The rearrangement joins TRBV29-1 to TRBJ1-2, with a tentative D call TRBD1 (5 bases). CDR3 length: 14 amino acids. Germline assignment: CDR1 SQVTM and CDR2 ANQGSEA. V lost 4 bases and J lost 8, with 20 bases in between.

The DNA for the CDR3 is TGTGCCATCAGTGAGTCGAAGGGGCTGGGATCACCCCTCCACTTT. Its translation: CAISESKGLGSPLHF. This chain links TRBV10-3 with TRBJ1-6; perhaps TRBD1 as D (5 bases). Germline V lookup: CDR1 ENHRY, CDR2 SYGVKD. The CDR3 loop spans 15 amino acids. Trimming left V 0 bases short and J 10 bases short, with 13 bases between.

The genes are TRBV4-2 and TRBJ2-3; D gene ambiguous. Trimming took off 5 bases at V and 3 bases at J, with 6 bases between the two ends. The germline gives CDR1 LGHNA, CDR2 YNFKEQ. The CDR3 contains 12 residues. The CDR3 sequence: CASSLQTDTQYF. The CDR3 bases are TGTGCCAGCAGCTTGCAAACAGATACGCAGTATTTT.

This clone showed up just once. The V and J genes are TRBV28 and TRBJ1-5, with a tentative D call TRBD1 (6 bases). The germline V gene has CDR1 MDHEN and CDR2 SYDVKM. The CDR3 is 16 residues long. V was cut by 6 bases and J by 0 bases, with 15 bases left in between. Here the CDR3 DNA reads TGTGCCAGCAGCCAAATGGGGGGGCGTAGCAATCAGCCCCAGCATTTT. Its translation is CASSQMGGRSNQPQHF. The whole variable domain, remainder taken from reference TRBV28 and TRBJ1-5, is DVKVTQSSRYLVKRTGEKVFLECVQDMDHENMFWYRQDPGLGLRLIYFSYDVKMKEKGDIPEGYSVSREKKERFSLILESASTNQTSMYLCASSQMGGRSNQPQHFGDGTRLSIL.

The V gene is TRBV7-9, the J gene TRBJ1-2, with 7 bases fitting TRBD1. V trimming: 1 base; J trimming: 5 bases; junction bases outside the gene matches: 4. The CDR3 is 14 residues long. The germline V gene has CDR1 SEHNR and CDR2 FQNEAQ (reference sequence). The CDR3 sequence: CASSLGDRVYGYTF. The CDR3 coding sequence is TGTGCCAGCAGCTTAGGAGACAGGGTATATGGCTACACCTTC.